The next 15 T cell receptor beta chains were all read from a single sample in a study of identical twins. TCRdb ran MiXCR on the 5' RACE reads and lists one entry per CDR3 protein. The table shows hundreds of thousands of distinct CDR3 sequences, with approximately 24% occurring only once. These sequences were also reported in another study, on T cells expressing NK-cell markers.

Sample: CD4+ T cells sorted from blood. The origin of the receptors is a woman under 30 in good health.

The chain uses TRBV30 and TRBJ2-3; 8 nucleotides match TRBD1. Germline V lookup: CDR1 GTSNPN, CDR2 SVGIG (reference sequence). With V trimmed by 0 bases and J by 6 bases, 5 bases remained unmatched. The CDR3 has 14 residues. DNA for the CDR3: TGTGCCTGGAGTGTACAGGGGGTCTACGATACGCAGTATTTT. Amino acids: CAWSVQGVYDTQYF.

The chain links TRBV20-1 to TRBJ2-2; D perhaps matches TRBD2 (7 bases). The CDR3 extends over 13 amino acids. The germline CDR1 and CDR2 sequences are DFQATT and SNEGSKA (reference sequence). V dropped 6 bases and J dropped 6 bases, with 14 bases sitting between them. CDR3 in amino acids: CSAIGGGSGELFF. Here the CDR3 DNA reads TGCAGTGCCATAGGGGGGGGGTCCGGGGAGCTGTTTTTT.

This clonotype has a handful of counts. J is TRBJ2-2 and V is TRBV6-1, with D possibly matching TRBD2 (6 bases). Germline V CDR1 and CDR2: MNHNS, SASEGT. Trimming shortened V by 6 bases and J by 5 bases, and 10 bases separated the two germline ends. CDR3 length: 13 amino acids. CDR3 bases: TGTGCCAGCAGATTCAGCGGGACCGGGGAGCTGTTTTTT. It encodes CASRFSGTGELFF.

This chain joins TRBV20-1 and TRBJ2-1; D is perhaps TRBD1 (6 bases). V lost 1 base, J lost 10 bases, and 17 bases lay in between. The germline CDR1 and CDR2 sequences are DFQATT and SNEGSKA (reference sequence). The CDR3 totals 14 residues. CDR3 loop: CSARGPDRSFEQFF. CDR3 nucleotides: TGCAGTGCTAGAGGCCCCGACAGGAGCTTCGAGCAGTTCTTC.

This clonotype was seen a few times. V usage is TRBV12-3 or TRBV12-4 and J usage is TRBJ2-1, with 10 nucleotides matching TRBD2. J lost 6 bases, V lost 2 bases, and 4 bases had no gene match. The CDR3 is 15 amino acids. Written as DNA, the CDR3 is TGTGCCAGCAGTTTAACAGCGGGAGGGATCAATGAGCAGTTCTTC. Its protein product is CASSLTAGGINEQFF.

This sequence joins TRBV20-1 and TRBJ2-2; perhaps TRBD1 as D (6 bases). V was cut by 2 bases and J by 8 bases, with 9 bases left in between. The CDR3 covers 12 residues. CDR1 and CDR2 from the germline V gene are DFQATT and SNEGSKA (reference sequence). This CDR3 is CSARSGDGELFF. Here the CDR3 DNA reads TGCAGTGCTAGATCAGGGGATGGGGAGCTGTTTTTT.

This clonotype was observed once. The V gene is TRBV7-6, the J gene TRBJ2-3; D is uncertain. V lost 1 base to trimming and J lost 4 bases, with 12 bases between them. This CDR3 comprises 15 residues. Germline CDR1 reads SGHVS; CDR2 reads FNYEAQ. DNA for the CDR3: TGTGCCAGCAGCTTAGAGACATCACGGGCAGATACGCAGTATTTT. Translation gives CASSLETSRADTQYF.

CDR3 sequence reads: CASSQQDTEAFF. The CDR3 nucleotides are TGTGCCAGCAGCCAACAGGACACTGAAGCTTTCTTT. The rearrangement links TRBV3-1 to TRBJ1-1, with D uncertain. CDR3 length: 12 residues. V was cut by 2 bases and J by 3 bases, with 4 bases left in between. Germline V gene lookup returns CDR1 LGHDT and CDR2 YNNKEL (reference sequence).

This chain connects TRBV5-6 to TRBJ2-7; D is perhaps TRBD2 (5 bases). V lost 1 base, J lost 4 bases, and 9 bases lay in between. There are 13 residues in the CDR3. CDR1 SGHDT and CDR2 YYEEEE come from the germline V gene. DNA for the CDR3: TGTGCCAGCAGCTTGAGTGGGGAGTACGAGCAGTACTTC. This encodes CASSLSGEYEQYF.

The chain joins TRBV20-1 to TRBJ2-3, with 9 bases fitting TRBD1. This CDR3 is 14 amino acids long. V dropped 6 bases and J dropped 3; count of bases not matched to a gene: 7. Germline CDR1 reads DFQATT; CDR2 reads SNEGSKA (reference sequence). The CDR3 DNA sequence: TGCAGTGCGAGGGGACAGGGAGGGACAGATACGCAGTATTTT. This sequence encodes CSARGQGGTDTQYF.

In its sample, this clonotype was seen a few times. V gene TRBV4-3 combines with J gene TRBJ2-2; D remains ambiguous. CDR1 is LGHNA and CDR2 is YSLEER in the germline V gene. V lost 1 base and J lost 8, with 14 bases in between. This CDR3 is 15 amino acids long. As DNA, the CDR3 is TGCGCCAGCAGCCAAGGCTCGGTCTTTGGAGGGGAGCTGTTTTTT. It yields the protein CASSQGSVFGGELFF.

This rearrangement joins TRBV6-2 or TRBV6-3 to TRBJ1-4; D is unclear. CDR1 and CDR2 (germline): MNHEY, SVGEGT. The CDR3 is made up of 14 amino acids. The ends were cut back, 6 bases at V and 0 bases at J, with 8 bases in the middle. The CDR3 DNA reads TGTGCCAGCAGAGGACTTCCAACTAATGAAAAACTGTTTTTT. This translates into CASRGLPTNEKLFF.

The V and J genes are TRBV7-9 and TRBJ1-3; 7 bases map to TRBD1. Germline-derived CDR1 and CDR2 are SEHNR and FQNEAQ (reference sequence). V was clipped by 3 bases and J by 0 bases; unmatched bases: 8. The CDR3 loop spans 17 amino acids. CDR3 sequence: CASSLQGTVTSGNTIYF. CDR3 bases: TGTGCCAGCAGCTTGCAAGGGACAGTTACCTCTGGAAACACCATATATTTT. The full variable domain, in which reference TRBV7-9 and TRBJ1-3 provide the parts outside the CDR3, is DTGVSQNPRHKITKRGQNVTFRCDPISEHNRLYWYRQTLGQGPEFLTYFQNEAQLEKSRLLSDRFSAERPKGSFSTLEIQRTEQGDSAMYLCASSLQGTVTSGNTIYFGEGSWLTVV.

This clonotype was counted a few times. The chain couples TRBV9 to TRBJ2-1; 7 bases match TRBD2. The CDR3 contains 13 residues. Germline assignment: CDR1 SGDLS and CDR2 YYNGEE. The V gene end was trimmed by 2 bases and the J gene end by 9 bases; junction bases not matched to a gene: 5. CDR3 in amino acids: CASSVRELGEQFF. The CDR3 coding sequence is TGTGCCAGCAGCGTGCGGGAGCTCGGTGAGCAGTTCTTC.

This chain connects TRBV7-2 to TRBJ2-3, with unresolved D. The V and J ends lost 7 bases and 1 base respectively, with 6 bases between them. Germline CDR1 SGHTA, CDR2 FQGNSA. The CDR3 runs to 12 residues. CDR3: CASTPGTDTQYF. The CDR3 DNA reads as TGTGCCAGCACCCCGGGCACAGATACGCAGTATTTT. The variable domain in full, with the rest retrieved from reference TRBV7-2 and TRBJ2-3, is GAGVSQSPSNKVTEKGKDVELRCDPISGHTALYWYRQSLGQGLEFLIYFQGNSAPDKSGLPSDRFSAERTGGSVSTLTIQRTQQEDSAVYLCASTPGTDTQYFGPGTRLTVL.